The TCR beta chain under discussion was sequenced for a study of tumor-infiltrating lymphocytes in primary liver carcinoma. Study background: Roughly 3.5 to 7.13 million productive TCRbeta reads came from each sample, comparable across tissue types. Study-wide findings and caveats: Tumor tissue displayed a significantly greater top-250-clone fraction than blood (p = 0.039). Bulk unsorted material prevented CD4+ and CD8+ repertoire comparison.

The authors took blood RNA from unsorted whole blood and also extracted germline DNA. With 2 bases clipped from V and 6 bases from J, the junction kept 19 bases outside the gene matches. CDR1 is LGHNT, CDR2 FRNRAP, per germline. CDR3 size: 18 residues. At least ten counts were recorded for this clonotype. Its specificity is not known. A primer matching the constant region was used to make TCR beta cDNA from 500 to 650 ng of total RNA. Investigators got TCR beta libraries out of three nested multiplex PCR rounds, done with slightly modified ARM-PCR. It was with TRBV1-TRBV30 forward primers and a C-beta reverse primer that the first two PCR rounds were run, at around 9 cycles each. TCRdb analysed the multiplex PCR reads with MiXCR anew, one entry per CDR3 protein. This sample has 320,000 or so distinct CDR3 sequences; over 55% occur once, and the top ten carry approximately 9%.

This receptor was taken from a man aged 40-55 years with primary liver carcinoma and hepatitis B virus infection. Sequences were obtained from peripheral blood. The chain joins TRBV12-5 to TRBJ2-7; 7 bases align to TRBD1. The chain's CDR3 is CASGLPPSPGTEGCEQYF. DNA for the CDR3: TGTGCTAGTGGTTTGCCCCCTAGCCCGGGGACAGAGGGGTGCGAGCAGTACTTC.